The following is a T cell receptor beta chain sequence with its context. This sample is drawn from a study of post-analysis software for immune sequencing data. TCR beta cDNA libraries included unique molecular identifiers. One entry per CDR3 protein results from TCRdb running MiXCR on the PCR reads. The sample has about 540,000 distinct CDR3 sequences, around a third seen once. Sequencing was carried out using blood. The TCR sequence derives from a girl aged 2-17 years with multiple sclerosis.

The CDR3: CSVDRGGEQYF. CDR3 nucleotides: TGCAGCGTTGACAGGGGCGGCGAGCAGTACTTC. The V and J genes are TRBV29-1 and TRBJ2-5; weak D call: TRBD1 (6 bases). The tail of the sequence fits TRBJ2-7 better, so the J call may be wrong. The CDR3 is 11 residues long. The germline V gene encodes CDR1 SQVTM and CDR2 ANQGSEA.